Given below is one T cell receptor (beta chain) in context. Its antigen is currently unknown. Clones were read by immunoSEQ multiplex PCR, and TCRdb kept only the in-frame ones, dropping some. The profile covers about 300,000 clones, with 76% appearing a single time and roughly 5.7% taken by the ten largest. The length of the CDR3 is 12 residues. J gave up 9 bases and V 9 bases, and 7 bases lay outside the gene matches. Germline CDR1 is LNHDA and CDR2 is SQIVND (reference sequence). The sample originates from a study of cytotoxic CD8 clonotypes in ibrutinib-treated CLL. Looking at the study overall: The subjects consisted of approximately ten relapsed/refractory and 15 treatment-naive individuals, with 17 IGHV unmutated. By median around 69 months, roughly 12 had progressed and about 15 stayed remitted; responses had been 2 complete and some 24 partial. Overall study findings and caveats: Under treatment, the uncommon public clonotypes either contracted or remained stable.

The J gene is TRBJ2-1, the V gene TRBV19; TRBD1 aligns across 8 bases. The sequences come from PBMCs, collected at disease progression, from a patient treated with ibrutinib. The source is a human donor with chronic lymphocytic leukemia. CDR3 in DNA: TGTGCCAGCCTAACAGGGGGTGGTGAGCAGTTCTTC. This translates into CASLTGGGEQFF. The variable domain in full, with the rest retrieved from reference TRBV19 and TRBJ2-1, is DGGITQSPKYLFRKEGQNVTLSCEQNLNHDAMYWYRQDPGQGLRLIYYSQIVNDFQKGDIAEGYSVSREKKESFPLTVTSAQKNPTAFYLCASLTGGGEQFFGPGTRLTVL.